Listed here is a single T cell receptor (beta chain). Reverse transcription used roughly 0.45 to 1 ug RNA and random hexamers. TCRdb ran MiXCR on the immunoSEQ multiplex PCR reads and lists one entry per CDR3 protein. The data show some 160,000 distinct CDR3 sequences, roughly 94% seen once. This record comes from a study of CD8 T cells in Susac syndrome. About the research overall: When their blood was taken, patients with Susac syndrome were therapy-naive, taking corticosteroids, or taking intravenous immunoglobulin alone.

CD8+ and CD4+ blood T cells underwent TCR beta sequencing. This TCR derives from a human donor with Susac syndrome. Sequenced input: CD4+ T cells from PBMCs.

The CDR3 region is CASSYSTGILYGYTF. For the CDR3, the DNA is TGTGCCAGCAGTTACTCAACAGGAATCCTTTATGGCTACACCTTC. The chain couples TRBV6-6 to TRBJ1-2, with D perhaps matching TRBD1 (5 bases). The V gene lost 0 bases and the J gene lost 5 bases, with 13 bases spanning the gap. Looked up from germline, CDR1 is MNHNY and CDR2 is SVGAGI (reference sequence). The CDR3 contains 15 residues.